Shown below are 23 T cell receptor beta chains from a single sample sequenced in a study of OX40 agonist ivuxolimab in advanced cancers. Data came from immunoSEQ multiplex PCR; TCRdb stores just in-frame clones and leaves some out. The sample holds approximately 82,000 clones, roughly 83% seen once. The source material was CD4+ or CD8+ T cells sorted from blood, sampled in a trial of the OX40 agonist ivuxolimab. The receptor source for this set is an adult with an advanced solid tumor such as melanoma, head and neck, liver or kidney cancer.

The genes are TRBV7-6 and TRBJ2-3, with TRBD2 matching 9 bases. In germline, CDR1 is SGHVS, CDR2 FNYEAQ. After removal of 3 bases from V and 6 bases from J, the junction contained 7 bases not matched to a gene. This CDR3 is built from 15 residues. The CDR3 loop reads CASSFAGGRVDTQYF. The CDR3 nucleotides are TGTGCCAGCAGCTTTGCGGGGGGGCGCGTTGATACGCAGTATTTT.

The rearrangement uses TRBV5-3 and TRBJ2-7, with D perhaps matching TRBD1 (6 bases). TRBV5-3 is classed as an ORF, of uncertain function. There are 11 residues in the CDR3. V lost 2 bases, J lost 7 bases, and 7 bases lay in between. The CDR3 loop reads CARSFDREQYF. CDR3 bases: TGTGCCAGAAGCTTTGACAGGGAGCAGTACTTC.

The count of this clone is one. This chain uses TRBV4-2 with TRBJ2-5; 11 bases line up with TRBD1. TRBJ2-7 matches the DNA end more closely, so the J call is doubtful. Looked up from germline, CDR1 is LGHNA and CDR2 is YNFKEQ. The CDR3 covers 16 residues. Written as DNA, the CDR3 is TGTGCCAGCAGCCAAGATGGGGGACAGGGGGCCTACGAGCAGTACTTC. Protein sequence: CASSQDGGQGAYEQYF.

J is TRBJ1-3 and V is TRBV28; D is unclear. The CDR3 length is 10 residues. Trimming took off 6 bases at V and 8 bases at J, with 5 bases between the two ends. Looked up from germline, CDR1 is MDHEN and CDR2 is SYDVKM. CDR3 sequence (DNA): TGTGCCAGCAGCAGCGACACCATATATTTT. This sequence encodes CASSSDTIYF.

This clone showed up just a few times. This chain joins TRBV30 and TRBJ1-4; D is perhaps TRBD1 (5 bases). Deletions cut 8 bases from V and 12 bases from J, with 13 bases between. The CDR3 consists of 10 residues. The germline V gene encodes CDR1 GTSNPN and CDR2 SVGIG (reference sequence). CDR3 sequence reads: CAGGRRELFF. In DNA form, the CDR3 reads TGTGCCGGGGGACGCAGAGAACTGTTTTTT.

This clone was picked up one time. V gene TRBV5-6 combines with J gene TRBJ2-5; TRBD1 might be the D (6 bases). V was shortened by 10 bases and J by 5 bases, with 15 bases between the two germline ends. The CDR3 is 12 amino acids. Germline CDR1 and CDR2: SGHDT and YYEEEE. The CDR3 loop is CASRGLGETQYF. CDR3 in DNA: TGTGCCTCCAGGGGCCTCGGGGAGACCCAGTACTTC.

V gene TRBV10-3 combines with J gene TRBJ2-7, with 7 bases that match TRBD2. V was pared by 8 bases and J by 2 bases, with 9 bases of the junction left unmatched. Germline V lookup: CDR1 ENHRY, CDR2 SYGVKD. The CDR3 has 14 amino acids. The CDR3, as DNA: TGTGCCATCCGAGACTGGGAGGGCGCCTACGAGCAGTACTTC. It specifies CAIRDWEGAYEQYF.

V usage is TRBV4-3 and J usage is TRBJ2-7; no clear D gene. The germline V gene has CDR1 LGHNA and CDR2 YSLEER. V lost 0 bases to trimming and J lost 3 bases, with 9 bases between them. CDR3 size: 14 residues. CDR3 DNA: TGCGCCAGCAGCCAAGATTTCACCCACTACGAGCAGTACTTC. Translated: CASSQDFTHYEQYF.

This clone is labeled medium-sized. The chain links TRBV29-1 to TRBJ1-2, with unresolved D. The CDR3 length is 11 residues. CDR1 and CDR2 (germline): SQVTM, ANQGSEA. V dropped 1 base and J dropped 8 bases, with 8 bases sitting between them. CDR3 region: CSVEAEEGYTF. CDR3 nucleotide sequence: TGCAGCGTTGAAGCGGAGGAAGGCTACACCTTC.

This chain uses TRBV2 with TRBJ1-2, with a weak D call TRBD1 (5 bases). Germline CDR1 SNHLY, CDR2 FYNNEI. The CDR3 has 13 amino acids. The V end was cut by 8 bases, the J end by 0 bases, with 10 bases between. The CDR3 DNA sequence: TGTGCCAGCCGACAGTTAGCTAACTATGGCTACACCTTC. Its protein is CASRQLANYGYTF.

In its sample, this clone was seen once. The CDR3 is CASSMRDPVRGNTIYF. In DNA, the CDR3 is TGTGCCAGTAGTATGAGGGACCCAGTCCGTGGAAACACCATATATTTT. This chain connects TRBV19 to TRBJ1-3; possible D gene TRBD1, 5 bases. The CDR3 runs 16 residues. V was pared by 3 bases and J by 3 bases, with 15 bases between. CDR1 and CDR2 from the germline V gene are LNHDA and SQIVND (reference sequence). Looking up the rest from reference TRBV19 and TRBJ1-3 gives the full variable domain: DGGITQSPKYLFRKEGQNVTLSCEQNLNHDAMYWYRQDPGQGLRLIYYSQIVNDFQKGDIAEGYSVSREKKESFPLTVTSAQKNPTAFYLCASSMRDPVRGNTIYFGEGSWLTVV.

The chain recombines TRBV7-2 with TRBJ2-7, with no clear D. The CDR3 contains 13 residues. CDR1 is SGHTA, CDR2 FQGNSA, per germline. The germline V and J ends were trimmed by 5 bases and 2 bases, with 10 bases remaining between them. CDR3 amino acids: CASSLDFPYEQYF. As DNA, the CDR3 is TGTGCCAGCAGCCTAGACTTCCCCTACGAGCAGTACTTC.

This clone was observed a few times. The genes are TRBV5-1 and TRBJ2-3; a possible D gene is TRBD1 (6 bases). The V and J ends lost 3 bases and 4 bases respectively, with 12 bases between them. The CDR3 spans 14 residues. The germline V gene encodes CDR1 SGHRS and CDR2 YFSETQ. The CDR3 protein is CASSWQGRADTQYF. CDR3 sequence (DNA): TGCGCCAGCAGCTGGCAGGGGCGAGCAGATACGCAGTATTTT. The whole variable domain, remainder taken from reference TRBV5-1 and TRBJ2-3, is KAGVTQTPRYLIKTRGQQVTLSCSPISGHRSVSWYQQTPGQGLQFLFEYFSETQRNKGNFPGRFSGRQFSNSRSEMNVSTLELGDSALYLCASSWQGRADTQYFGPGTRLTVL.

CDR3 DNA: TGTGCCAGCAGCCAATCCACAGAGACCCAGTACTTC. It specifies CASSQSTETQYF. J is TRBJ2-5 and V is TRBV7-2; D is uncertain. Trimming left V 5 bases short and J 4 bases short, with 8 bases between. The CDR3 sequence is 12 residues long. Germline V lookup: CDR1 SGHTA, CDR2 FQGNSA.

The chain carries TRBV6-6 and TRBJ1-6; a possible D gene is TRBD1 (5 bases). V dropped 0 bases and J dropped 8 bases, with 11 bases sitting between them. The germline gives CDR1 MNHNY, CDR2 SVGAGI (reference sequence). CDR3 length equals 15 residues. The CDR3 is CASSYSTGAYSPLHF. The CDR3 DNA sequence: TGTGCCAGCAGTTACTCAACCGGGGCTTATTCACCCCTCCACTTT.

This chain links TRBV6-1 with TRBJ1-2; no clear D gene. V lost 4 bases to trimming and J lost 1 base, with 13 bases between them. The CDR3 has 15 residues. The germline V gene has CDR1 MNHNS and CDR2 SASEGT. CDR3 sequence (DNA): TGTGCCAGCAGTGCGGCTGTGGGCCGTAACTATGGCTACACCTTC. This encodes CASSAAVGRNYGYTF.

The genes are TRBV7-7 and TRBJ1-1, with 8 nucleotides matching TRBD1. The CDR3 extends over 18 amino acids. Germline-derived CDR1 and CDR2 are SSHAT and FNYEAQ (reference sequence). V lost 4 bases, J lost 0 bases, and 13 bases stayed unmatched. In DNA, the CDR3 is TGTGCCAGCAGCTCCGCAGGGGGCTTAAAACCGATGAACACTGAAGCTTTCTTT. Translating it yields CASSSAGGLKPMNTEAFF.

On this clone itself: Other nucleotide sequences in the sample specify the same CDR3. The CDR3 region has the DNA TGCGCCAGCAGCCCACAGGGGTTCGGCTATGGCTACACCTTC. Translation gives CASSPQGFGYGYTF. The rearrangement uses TRBV5-1 and TRBJ1-2; 7 nucleotides agree with TRBD1. From germline, CDR1 is SGHRS and CDR2 YFSETQ. The CDR3 sequence is 14 residues long. Trimming took 4 bases from V and 4 from J; bases not matched to a gene: 7.

This clone was recorded once. This sequence joins TRBV5-6 and TRBJ2-1; tentatively, D is TRBD2 (5 bases). The germline V and J ends were trimmed by 4 bases and 7 bases, with 15 bases remaining between them. The germline V gene has CDR1 SGHDT and CDR2 YYEEEE. The CDR3 consists of 14 residues. In nucleotides, the CDR3 is TGTGCCAGCAGCCGGGTGAGTAGCGAGAATGAGCAGTTCTTC. Its translation: CASSRVSSENEQFF.

The J gene is TRBJ1-1, the V gene TRBV5-5; 7 bases are a match to TRBD1. This CDR3 is 17 amino acids long. With 1 base clipped from V and 0 bases from J, the junction kept 9 bases outside the gene matches. Germline CDR1 and CDR2: SGHKS and YYEKEE (reference sequence). The CDR3 region is CASSLYQGQIMNTEAFF. The CDR3 nucleotides read TGTGCCAGCAGCTTGTACCAGGGACAGATAATGAACACTGAAGCTTTCTTT.

The gene calls are TRBV11-1 and TRBJ2-5; 10 positions match TRBD1. CDR1 SGHAT and CDR2 FQDESV come from the germline V gene (reference sequence). This CDR3 is 13 amino acids long. Germline trimming cut 4 bases from V and 6 bases from J; bases unmatched to any gene: 2. In DNA, the CDR3 is TGTGCCAGCAGCTGGGACAGGGGCAAGACCCAGTACTTC. Translating gives CASSWDRGKTQYF.

V is TRBV7-2 and J is TRBJ2-3; D tentatively fits TRBD1 or TRBD2 (5 bases each). Trimming stripped 3 bases from V and 0 bases from J, with 7 bases between. The CDR3 is 14 residues long. Per the germline V gene, CDR1 is SGHTA and CDR2 is FQGNSA. CDR3: CASSLGPSTDTQYF. The DNA for the CDR3 is TGTGCCAGCAGCTTGGGACCTAGCACAGATACGCAGTATTTT.

The rearrangement links TRBV7-2 to TRBJ2-2; 12 positions agree with TRBD1. The CDR3 is 17 amino acids. The germline gives CDR1 SGHTA, CDR2 FQGNSA. V lost 7 bases to trimming and J lost 5 bases; unmatched junction nucleotides: 11. In DNA, the CDR3 is TGTGCCAGCACCGAGACTCGGGACAGGGGGCGGACCGGGGAGCTGTTTTTT. Protein product: CASTETRDRGRTGELFF.